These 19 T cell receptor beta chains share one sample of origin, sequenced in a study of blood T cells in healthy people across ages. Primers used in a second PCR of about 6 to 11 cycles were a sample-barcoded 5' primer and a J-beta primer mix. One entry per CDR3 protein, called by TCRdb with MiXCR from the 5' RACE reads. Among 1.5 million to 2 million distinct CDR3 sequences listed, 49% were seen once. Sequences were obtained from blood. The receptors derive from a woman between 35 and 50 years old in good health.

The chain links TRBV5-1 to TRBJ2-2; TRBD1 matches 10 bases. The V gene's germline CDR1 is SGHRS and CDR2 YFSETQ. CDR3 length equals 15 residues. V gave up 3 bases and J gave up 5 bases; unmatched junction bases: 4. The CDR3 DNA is TGCGCCAGCAGCTGGCCGGGACAGGGGACCGGGGAGCTGTTTTTT. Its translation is CASSWPGQGTGELFF.

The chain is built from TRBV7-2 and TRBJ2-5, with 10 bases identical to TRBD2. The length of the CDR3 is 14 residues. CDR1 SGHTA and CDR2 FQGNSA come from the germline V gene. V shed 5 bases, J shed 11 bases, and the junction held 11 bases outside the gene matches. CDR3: CASSASGGLLEQYF. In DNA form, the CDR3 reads TGTGCCAGCAGCGCTAGCGGGGGCCTTTTGGAGCAGTACTTC.

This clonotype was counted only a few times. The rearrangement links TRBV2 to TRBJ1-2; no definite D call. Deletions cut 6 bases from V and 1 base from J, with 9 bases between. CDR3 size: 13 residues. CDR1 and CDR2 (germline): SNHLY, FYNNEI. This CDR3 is CASRTWVNYGYTF. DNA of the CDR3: TGTGCCAGCAGGACTTGGGTTAACTATGGCTACACCTTC.

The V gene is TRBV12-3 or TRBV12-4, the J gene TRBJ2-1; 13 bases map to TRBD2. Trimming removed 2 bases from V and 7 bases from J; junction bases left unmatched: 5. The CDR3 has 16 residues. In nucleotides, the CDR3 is TGTGCCAGCAGTTTAACTAGCGGGGGGGCCAAGAATGAGCAGTTCTTC. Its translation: CASSLTSGGAKNEQFF.

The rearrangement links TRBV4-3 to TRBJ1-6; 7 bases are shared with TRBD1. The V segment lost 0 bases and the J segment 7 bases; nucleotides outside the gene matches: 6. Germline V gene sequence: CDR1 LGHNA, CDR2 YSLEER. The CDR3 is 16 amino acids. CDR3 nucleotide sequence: TGCGCCAGCAGCCAAGATCGGACAGGCGGAAATTCACCCCTCCACTTT. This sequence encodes CASSQDRTGGNSPLHF.

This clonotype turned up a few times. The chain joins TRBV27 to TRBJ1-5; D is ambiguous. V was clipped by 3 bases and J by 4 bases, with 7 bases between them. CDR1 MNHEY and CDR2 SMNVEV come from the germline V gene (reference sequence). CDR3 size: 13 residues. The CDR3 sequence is CASSLMRNQPQHF. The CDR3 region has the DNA TGTGCCAGCAGTTTGATGAGAAATCAGCCCCAGCATTTT.

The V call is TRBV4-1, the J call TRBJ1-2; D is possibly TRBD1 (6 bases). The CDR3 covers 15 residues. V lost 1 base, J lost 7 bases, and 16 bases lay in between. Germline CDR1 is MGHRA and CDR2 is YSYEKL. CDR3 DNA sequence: TGCGCCAGCAGCCAAGGAATCGACAGGCGTTTTGGCTACACCTTC. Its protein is CASSQGIDRRFGYTF.

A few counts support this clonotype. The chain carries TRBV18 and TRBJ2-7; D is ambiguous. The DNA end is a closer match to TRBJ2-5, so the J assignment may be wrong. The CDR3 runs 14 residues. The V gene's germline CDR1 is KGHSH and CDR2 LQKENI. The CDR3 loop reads CASSQDRNAETQYF. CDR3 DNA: TGTGCCAGCTCCCAAGACCGGAACGCGGAGACCCAGTACTTC.

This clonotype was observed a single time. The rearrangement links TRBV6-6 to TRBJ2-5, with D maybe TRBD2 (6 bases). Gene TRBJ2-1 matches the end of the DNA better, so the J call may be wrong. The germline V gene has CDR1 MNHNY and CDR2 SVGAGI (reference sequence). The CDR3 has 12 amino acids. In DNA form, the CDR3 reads TGTGCCAGTCAGCAGGGACTCGAGACCCAGTTCTTC. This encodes CASQQGLETQFF.

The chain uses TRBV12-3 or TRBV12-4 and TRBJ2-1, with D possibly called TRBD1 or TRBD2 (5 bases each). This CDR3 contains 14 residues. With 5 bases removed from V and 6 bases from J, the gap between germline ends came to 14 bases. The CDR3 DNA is TGTGCCAGCAGTCTGCCGACGGGGCCCAATGAGCAGTTCTTC. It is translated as CASSLPTGPNEQFF.

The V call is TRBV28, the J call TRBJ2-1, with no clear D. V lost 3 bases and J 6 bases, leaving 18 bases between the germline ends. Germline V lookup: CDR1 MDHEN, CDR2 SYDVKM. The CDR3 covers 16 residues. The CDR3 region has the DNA TGTGCCAGCAGTTTCATCCCAGGCCTACTCATCAATGAGCAGTTCTTC. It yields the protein CASSFIPGLLINEQFF.

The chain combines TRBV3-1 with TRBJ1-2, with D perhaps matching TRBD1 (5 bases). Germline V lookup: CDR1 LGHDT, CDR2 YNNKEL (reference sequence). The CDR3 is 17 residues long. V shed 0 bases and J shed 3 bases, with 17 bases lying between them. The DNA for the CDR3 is TGTGCCAGCAGCCAAGATTTTTCAACGGGGCCGGACTATGGCTACACCTTC. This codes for CASSQDFSTGPDYGYTF. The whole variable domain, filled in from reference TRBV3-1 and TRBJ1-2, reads DTAVSQTPKYLVTQMGNDKSIKCEQNLGHDTMYWYKQDSKKFLKIMFSYNNKELIINETVPNRFSPKSPDKAHLNLHINSLELGDSAVYFCASSQDFSTGPDYGYTFGSGTRLTVV.

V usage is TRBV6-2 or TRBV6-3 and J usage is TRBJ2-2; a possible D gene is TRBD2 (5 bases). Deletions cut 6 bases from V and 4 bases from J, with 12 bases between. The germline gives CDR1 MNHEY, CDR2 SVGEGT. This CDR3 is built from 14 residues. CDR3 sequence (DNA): TGTGCCAGCAGGCAGCCGGGGTTCACCGGGGAGCTGTTTTTT. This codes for CASRQPGFTGELFF.

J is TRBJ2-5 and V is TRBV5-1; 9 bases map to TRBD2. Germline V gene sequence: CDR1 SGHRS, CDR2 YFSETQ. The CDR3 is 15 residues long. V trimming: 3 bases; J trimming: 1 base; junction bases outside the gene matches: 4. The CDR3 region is CASSYGTSPQETQYF. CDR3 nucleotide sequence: TGCGCCAGCAGCTACGGGACTAGCCCCCAAGAGACCCAGTACTTC.

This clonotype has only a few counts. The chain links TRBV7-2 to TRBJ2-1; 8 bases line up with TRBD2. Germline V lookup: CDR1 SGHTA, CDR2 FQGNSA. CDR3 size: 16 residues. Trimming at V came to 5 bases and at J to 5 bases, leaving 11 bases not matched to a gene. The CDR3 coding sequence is TGTGCCAGCAGCCCGCGAGCGGGGGATTCAAACAATGAGCAGTTCTTC. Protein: CASSPRAGDSNNEQFF.

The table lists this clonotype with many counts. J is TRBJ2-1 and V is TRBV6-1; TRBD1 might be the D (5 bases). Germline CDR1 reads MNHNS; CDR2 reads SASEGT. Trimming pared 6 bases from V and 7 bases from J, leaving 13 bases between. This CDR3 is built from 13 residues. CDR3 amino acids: CASRTRAGNEQFF. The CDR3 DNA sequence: TGTGCCAGCAGGACACGAGCAGGGAATGAGCAGTTCTTC.

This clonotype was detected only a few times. The CDR3 here is CASSWPGQGAGANVLTF. CDR3 nucleotides: TGTGCCAGCAGCTGGCCGGGACAGGGGGCTGGGGCCAACGTCCTGACTTTC. The chain employs TRBV7-2 and TRBJ2-6; 11 bases align to TRBD1. Per the germline V gene, CDR1 is SGHTA and CDR2 is FQGNSA. The CDR3 is made up of 17 amino acids. With 4 bases clipped from V and 2 bases from J, the junction kept 4 bases outside the gene matches.

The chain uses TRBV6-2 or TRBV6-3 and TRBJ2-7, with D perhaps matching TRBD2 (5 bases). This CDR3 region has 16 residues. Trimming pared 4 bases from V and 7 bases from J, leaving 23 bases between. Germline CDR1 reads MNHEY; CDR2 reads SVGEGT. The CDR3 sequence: CASSSPSGGSYNEQYF. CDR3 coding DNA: TGTGCCAGCAGTTCCCCTTCCGGAGGCTCCTACAATGAGCAGTACTTC.

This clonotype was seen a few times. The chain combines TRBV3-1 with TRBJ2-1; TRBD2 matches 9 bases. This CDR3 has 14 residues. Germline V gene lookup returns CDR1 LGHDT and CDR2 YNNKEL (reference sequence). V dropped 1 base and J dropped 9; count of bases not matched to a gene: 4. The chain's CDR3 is CASSQVSGGSEQFF. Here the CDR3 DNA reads TGTGCCAGCAGCCAAGTGAGCGGGGGGAGTGAGCAGTTCTTC.